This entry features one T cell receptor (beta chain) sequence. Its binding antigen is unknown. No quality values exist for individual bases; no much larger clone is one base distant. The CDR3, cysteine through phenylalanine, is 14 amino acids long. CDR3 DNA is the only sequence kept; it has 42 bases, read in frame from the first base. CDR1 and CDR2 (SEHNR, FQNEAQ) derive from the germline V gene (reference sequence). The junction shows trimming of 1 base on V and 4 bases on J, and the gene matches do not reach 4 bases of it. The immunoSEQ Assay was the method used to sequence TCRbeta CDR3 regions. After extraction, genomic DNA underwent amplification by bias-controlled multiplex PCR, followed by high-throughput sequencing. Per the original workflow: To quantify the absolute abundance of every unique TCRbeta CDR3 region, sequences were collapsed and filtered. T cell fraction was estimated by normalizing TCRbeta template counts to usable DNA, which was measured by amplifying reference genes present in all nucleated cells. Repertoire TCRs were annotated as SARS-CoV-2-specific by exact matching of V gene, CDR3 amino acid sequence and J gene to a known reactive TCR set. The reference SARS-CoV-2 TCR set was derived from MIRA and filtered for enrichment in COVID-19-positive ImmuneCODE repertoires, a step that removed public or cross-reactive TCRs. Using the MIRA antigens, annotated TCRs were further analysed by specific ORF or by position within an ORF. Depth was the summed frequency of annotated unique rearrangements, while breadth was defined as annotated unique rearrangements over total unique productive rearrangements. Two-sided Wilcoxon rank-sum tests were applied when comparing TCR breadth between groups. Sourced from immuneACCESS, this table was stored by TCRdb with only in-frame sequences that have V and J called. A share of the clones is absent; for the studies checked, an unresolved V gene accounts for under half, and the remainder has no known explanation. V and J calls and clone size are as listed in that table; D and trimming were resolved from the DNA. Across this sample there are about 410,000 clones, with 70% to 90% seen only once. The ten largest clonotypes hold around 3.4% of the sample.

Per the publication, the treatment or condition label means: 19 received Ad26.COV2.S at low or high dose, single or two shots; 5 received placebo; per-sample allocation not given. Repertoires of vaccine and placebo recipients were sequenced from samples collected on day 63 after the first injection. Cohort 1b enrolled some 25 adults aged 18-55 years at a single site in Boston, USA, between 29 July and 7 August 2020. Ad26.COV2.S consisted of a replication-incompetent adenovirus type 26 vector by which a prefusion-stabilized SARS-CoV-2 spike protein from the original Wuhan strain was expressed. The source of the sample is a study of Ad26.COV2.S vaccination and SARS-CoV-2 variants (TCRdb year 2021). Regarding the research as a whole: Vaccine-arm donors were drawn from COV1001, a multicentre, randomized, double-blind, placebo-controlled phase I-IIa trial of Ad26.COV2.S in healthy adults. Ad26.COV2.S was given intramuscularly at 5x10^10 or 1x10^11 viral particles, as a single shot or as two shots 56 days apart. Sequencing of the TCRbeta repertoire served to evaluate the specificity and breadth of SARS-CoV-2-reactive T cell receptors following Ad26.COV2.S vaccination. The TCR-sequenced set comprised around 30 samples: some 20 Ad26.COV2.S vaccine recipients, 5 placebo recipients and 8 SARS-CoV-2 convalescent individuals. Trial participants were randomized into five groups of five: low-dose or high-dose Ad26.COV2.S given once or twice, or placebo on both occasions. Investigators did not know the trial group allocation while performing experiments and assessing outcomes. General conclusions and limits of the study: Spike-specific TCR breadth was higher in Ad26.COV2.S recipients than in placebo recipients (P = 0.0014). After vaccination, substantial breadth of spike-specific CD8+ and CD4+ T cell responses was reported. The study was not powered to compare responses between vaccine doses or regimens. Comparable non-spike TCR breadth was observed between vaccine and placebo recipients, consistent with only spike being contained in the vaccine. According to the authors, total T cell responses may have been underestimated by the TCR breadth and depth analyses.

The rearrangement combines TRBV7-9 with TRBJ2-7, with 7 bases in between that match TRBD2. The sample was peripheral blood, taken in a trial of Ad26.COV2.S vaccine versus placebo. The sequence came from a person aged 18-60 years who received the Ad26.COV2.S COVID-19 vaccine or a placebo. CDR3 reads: CASSLGTRDYEQYF. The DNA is TGTGCCAGCAGCTTAGGGACTAGGGATTACGAGCAGTACTTC. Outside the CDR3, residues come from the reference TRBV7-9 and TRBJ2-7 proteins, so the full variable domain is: DTGVSQNPRHKITKRGQNVTFRCDPISEHNRLYWYRQTLGQGPEFLTYFQNEAQLEKSRLLSDRFSAERPKGSFSTLEIQRTEQGDSAMYLCASSLGTRDYEQYFGPGTRLTVT.